One sample yielded the 20 T cell receptor beta chains listed below, sequenced in a study of shared clonotypes between healthy human individuals. The data were produced by immunoSEQ multiplex PCR, yet TCRdb's version contains in-frame clones alone and is incomplete. The sample records millions of clones, roughly 94% being singletons. The specimen sequenced was naive CD4+ T cells sorted from blood. Subset meaning: CD45RA+ positively selected. The receptor source for this set is a man in his late teens or twenties in good health.

Concerning this clone: A much larger clone sits a single nucleotide away, making a read error possible. Additional DNA sequences in this sample encode the identical CDR3. V is TRBV18 and J is TRBJ2-5; no clear D gene. Trimming cost V 3 bases and J 4 bases, with 3 bases left between them. CDR3 length: 11 amino acids. CDR1 is KGHSH, CDR2 LQKENI, per germline. CDR3 protein: CASSPGETQYF. CDR3 DNA sequence: TGTGCCAGCTCACCCGGAGAGACCCAGTACTTC.

This chain links TRBV30 with TRBJ1-5, with a possible D match to TRBD1 (5 bases). CDR3 size: 14 residues. Trimming pared 3 bases from V and 7 bases from J, leaving 16 bases between. Germline CDR1 is GTSNPN and CDR2 is SVGIG (reference sequence). The CDR3 DNA reads TGTGCCTGGAGCCCAGGGTCTCTCCGCCAGCCCCAGCATTTT. It codes for CAWSPGSLRQPQHF. Based on the CDR3 plus reference TRBV30 and TRBJ1-5, the full variable domain is SQTIHQWPATLVQPVGSPLSLECTVEGTSNPNLYWYRQAAGRGLQLLFYSVGIGQISSEVPQNLSASRPQDRQFILSSKKLLLSDSGFYLCAWSPGSLRQPQHFGDGTRLSIL.

This clone appeared once. Distinct nucleotide sequences in the sample also encode this CDR3. J is TRBJ2-5 and V is TRBV5-4; D unresolved. V was clipped by 5 bases and J by 2 bases, with 4 bases between them. The CDR3 loop spans 11 amino acids. Germline CDR1 and CDR2: SGHNT and YYREEE (reference sequence). CDR3 sequence reads: CASSSQETQYF. The CDR3 DNA sequence: TGTGCCAGCAGTTCACAAGAGACCCAGTACTTC.

This clone was observed once. V gene TRBV25-1 combines with J gene TRBJ2-3; 9 bases fit TRBD2. V was pared by 2 bases and J by 6 bases, with 6 bases of the junction left unmatched. This CDR3 has 15 residues. Germline CDR1 MGHDK, CDR2 SYGVNS. This CDR3 reads CASSEGSGRMDTQYF. CDR3 coding DNA: TGTGCCAGCAGTGAAGGTAGCGGGAGAATGGATACGCAGTATTTT.

The V and J genes are TRBV2 and TRBJ1-5; D uncertain. Per germline, CDR1 SNHLY and CDR2 FYNNEI. V shed 4 bases and J shed 6 bases, with 7 bases lying between them. The CDR3 extends over 12 amino acids. The CDR3 region is CASSALGQPQHF. DNA for the CDR3: TGTGCCAGCAGTGCGTTGGGTCAGCCCCAGCATTTT.

The chain links TRBV5-1 to TRBJ2-2; 7 bases match TRBD1. Germline loops: CDR1 SGHRS, CDR2 YFSETQ. Trimming took 2 bases from V and 3 from J; bases not matched to a gene: 7. The CDR3 has 16 residues. The CDR3 nucleotides are TGCGCCAGCAGCTTACAGGGGCCGCCGGACACCGGGGAGCTGTTTTTT. It specifies CASSLQGPPDTGELFF. The full variable domain, rest sourced from reference TRBV5-1 and TRBJ2-2, is KAGVTQTPRYLIKTRGQQVTLSCSPISGHRSVSWYQQTPGQGLQFLFEYFSETQRNKGNFPGRFSGRQFSNSRSEMNVSTLELGDSALYLCASSLQGPPDTGELFFGEGSRLTVL.

This clone was counted a single time. The rearrangement uses TRBV5-4 and TRBJ2-2, with TRBD1 matching 9 bases. V gave up 4 bases and J gave up 4 bases; unmatched junction bases: 8. Germline V gene sequence: CDR1 SGHNT, CDR2 YYREEE (reference sequence). CDR3 length equals 16 residues. CDR3 protein: CASSPTGQGGTGELFF. DNA of the CDR3: TGTGCCAGCAGCCCTACGGGACAGGGAGGCACCGGGGAGCTGTTTTTT.

This rearrangement joins TRBV5-1 to TRBJ2-2; 12 bases agree with TRBD2. Trimming at V came to 4 bases and at J to 3 bases, leaving 10 bases not matched to a gene. This CDR3 has 18 residues. CDR1 is SGHRS, CDR2 YFSETQ, per germline. The CDR3 loop reads CASSPRKTSGGDTGELFF. CDR3 in DNA: TGCGCCAGCAGCCCGAGGAAGACTAGCGGGGGCGACACCGGGGAGCTGTTTTTT. Looking up the rest from reference TRBV5-1 and TRBJ2-2 gives the full variable domain: KAGVTQTPRYLIKTRGQQVTLSCSPISGHRSVSWYQQTPGQGLQFLFEYFSETQRNKGNFPGRFSGRQFSNSRSEMNVSTLELGDSALYLCASSPRKTSGGDTGELFFGEGSRLTVL.

V is TRBV30 and J is TRBJ2-5; 14 positions agree with TRBD2. Germline trimming cut 2 bases from V and 5 bases from J; bases unmatched to any gene: 10. CDR1 and CDR2 (germline): GTSNPN, SVGIG (reference sequence). The CDR3 has 17 residues. The DNA of the CDR3 is TGTGCCTGGAGTCTGGTCAGGACTAGCGGGGGGATGGAGACCCAGTACTTC. This codes for CAWSLVRTSGGMETQYF.

J is TRBJ1-4 and V is TRBV9, with TRBD1 identical over 8 bases. Germline values: CDR1 SGDLS, CDR2 YYNGEE. The CDR3 covers 18 residues. V was pared by 3 bases and J by 2 bases, with 12 bases of the junction left unmatched. CDR3 DNA: TGTGCCAGCAGCGGGGGACAGGTCGGGACTAGGACTAATGAAAAACTGTTTTTT. Translated, it gives CASSGGQVGTRTNEKLFF.

This clone was picked up one time. V is TRBV20-1 and J is TRBJ2-7; the D is unclear. Germline values: CDR1 DFQATT, CDR2 SNEGSKA (reference sequence). The CDR3 runs to 11 residues. Between the trimmed V and J ends, which lost 1 base and 6 bases, there was a span of 7 bases. CDR3 sequence (DNA): TGCAGTGCTAGAGTGGTTGCCGAGCAGTACTTC. Its translation: CSARVVAEQYF.

The chain links TRBV5-4 to TRBJ2-7, with TRBD1 identical over 9 bases. Germline V gene data show CDR1 as SGHNT and CDR2 as YYREEE (reference sequence). The CDR3 is 13 amino acids. Losses at the gene ends were 4 bases for V and 5 bases for J; bases not matched to a gene: 4. This chain's CDR3 is CASSTNRGHEQYF. The CDR3 DNA sequence: TGTGCCAGCAGCACCAACAGGGGGCACGAGCAGTACTTC.

The chain couples TRBV29-1 to TRBJ2-5; no reliable D call. Trimming took off 3 bases at V and 1 base at J, with 21 bases between the two ends. CDR3 size: 17 residues. Germline V gene lookup returns CDR1 SQVTM and CDR2 ANQGSEA. The CDR3 protein is CSVDSVWQIRVQETQYF. CDR3 DNA sequence: TGCAGCGTTGATTCTGTCTGGCAGATAAGAGTCCAAGAGACCCAGTACTTC. The full variable domain, rest sourced from reference TRBV29-1 and TRBJ2-5, is SAVISQKPSRDICQRGTSLTIQCQVDSQVTMMFWYRQQPGQSLTLIATANQGSEATYESGFVIDKFPISRPNLTFSTLTVSNMSPEDSSIYLCSVDSVWQIRVQETQYFGPGTRLLVL.

This rearrangement joins TRBV28 to TRBJ2-2; 8 bases map to TRBD2. Per the germline V gene, CDR1 is MDHEN and CDR2 is SYDVKM. This CDR3 is built from 14 residues. Unmatched junction bases numbered 5, after V lost 10 bases and J lost 1 base. CDR3 residues: CATSGTRNTGELFF. DNA of the CDR3: TGTGCCACCTCCGGGACTAGGAACACCGGGGAGCTGTTTTTT.

This rearrangement joins TRBV2 to TRBJ2-1; TRBD2 agrees at 10 bases. This CDR3 has 16 residues. CDR1 and CDR2 (germline): SNHLY, FYNNEI. The ends lost 6 bases at V and 0 bases at J; junction bases unmatched: 5. The CDR3 loop reads CASRIGLAASYNEQFF. The DNA for the CDR3 is TGTGCCAGCAGAATCGGACTAGCGGCCTCCTACAATGAGCAGTTCTTC.

The genes are TRBV7-9 and TRBJ2-1; 10 bases line up with TRBD2. The junction had 11 bases not matched to a gene; V was cut back by 4 bases and J by 8 bases. CDR1 is SEHNR, CDR2 FQNEAQ, per germline (reference sequence). The CDR3 has 16 residues. The CDR3 region has the DNA TGTGCCAGCAGCTCCAGCGGGAGGGGGGATGGTTATGAGCAGTTCTTC. It yields the protein CASSSSGRGDGYEQFF.

The CDR3 sequence: CAWSGQGISYGYTF. CDR3 bases: TGTGCCTGGAGTGGGCAGGGAATATCCTATGGCTACACCTTC. The chain uses TRBV30 and TRBJ1-2, with D perhaps TRBD1 (5 bases). V was shortened by 1 base and J by 4 bases, with 13 bases between the two germline ends. CDR3 size: 14 residues. CDR1 is GTSNPN, CDR2 SVGIG, per germline (reference sequence). The variable domain in full, with the rest retrieved from reference TRBV30 and TRBJ1-2, is SQTIHQWPATLVQPVGSPLSLECTVEGTSNPNLYWYRQAAGRGLQLLFYSVGIGQISSEVPQNLSASRPQDRQFILSSKKLLLSDSGFYLCAWSGQGISYGYTFGSGTRLTVV.

The chain is built from TRBV6-5 and TRBJ2-7, with D possibly being TRBD1 (6 bases). V dropped 6 bases and J dropped 5 bases, with 17 bases sitting between them. There are 14 residues in the CDR3. Germline loops: CDR1 MNHEY, CDR2 SVGAGI. CDR3 region: CASRRETGAHEQYF. In DNA form, the CDR3 reads TGTGCCAGCAGACGCGAGACAGGTGCCCACGAGCAGTACTTC.

The J gene is TRBJ2-2, the V gene TRBV19, with 10 bases identical to TRBD2. Trimming cost V 8 bases and J 3 bases; bases outside gene matches: 6. The V gene's germline CDR1 is LNHDA and CDR2 SQIVND (reference sequence). The CDR3 totals 15 residues. In DNA, the CDR3 is TGTGCCAGTGCTAGCGGGAGCGGTTACACCGGGGAGCTGTTTTTT. This gives the protein CASASGSGYTGELFF. Supplemented by reference TRBV19 and TRBJ2-2, the full variable domain reads DGGITQSPKYLFRKEGQNVTLSCEQNLNHDAMYWYRQDPGQGLRLIYYSQIVNDFQKGDIAEGYSVSREKKESFPLTVTSAQKNPTAFYLCASASGSGYTGELFFGEGSRLTVL.

The V call is TRBV7-9, the J call TRBJ2-7, with 9 bases lining up with TRBD1. With V trimmed by 2 bases and J by 2 bases, 4 bases remained unmatched. The CDR3 covers 15 residues. Germline V lookup: CDR1 SEHNR, CDR2 FQNEAQ (reference sequence). Here the CDR3 reads CASSLRGTGPYEQYF. The CDR3 region has the DNA TGTGCCAGCAGCTTAAGGGGGACAGGGCCCTACGAGCAGTACTTC.